The T cell receptor beta chain under discussion was sequenced for a study of blood T cell repertoires in COVID-19. The germline gives CDR1 SGHTA, CDR2 FQGTGA. This CDR3 has 17 amino acids. Germline trimming cut 5 bases from V and 1 base from J; bases unmatched to any gene: 8. Clones were sequenced by immunoSEQ multiplex PCR, and TCRdb holds only the in-frame ones, with some missing. The sample lists roughly 150,000 clones, roughly four fifths seen once, with less than 3.5% in the top ten. The sequence was collected from a woman older than 75 with COVID-19, enrolled during active disease. The V and J genes are TRBV7-3 and TRBJ2-3, with 11 bases identical to TRBD2. Sequenced input: peripheral blood. CDR3 nucleotides: TGTGCCAGCAGCGGTTTACTAGCGGGAGATGGCACAGATACGCAGTATTTT. It codes for CASSGLLAGDGTDTQYF.